This T cell receptor beta chain derives from a study of T cells in Graves' hyperthyroidism and ophthalmopathy. With regard to this clonotype: The antigen remains undetermined.

It was RNA transcripts that yielded the amplified TCR beta CDR3 regions. The study used the HTBI primer set for a first-round RT-PCR of the TCR CDR3. TCRdb re-analysed the multiplex PCR reads in MiXCR, keeping a single row per CDR3 protein. The sample has around 600,000 distinct CDR3 sequences, about 14% seen once. Among ophthalmopathy patients, the Clinical Activity Score reached at least 3, the NOSPECS grade reached at least 4, and duration remained under 3 months. Every diagnosis used clinical symptoms, serum thyroxine and TRAb, thyroid ultrasound and orbital computed tomography. The authors took PBMCs from 10 ml fresh peripheral blood. Whole-study results and caveats: Most thyroid clonotypes with frequency above 0.001 were detected in blood.

This clonotype originated in a woman aged 18-29 years with Graves' ophthalmopathy. Sequencing used blood.

CDR3 loop: CASSQDRAGQSNQPQHF. The CDR3 DNA follows: TGCGCCAGCAGCCAAGATCGGGCAGGGCAAAGCAATCAGCCCCAGCATTTT. V and J are TRBV4-1 and TRBJ1-5; D possibly corresponds to TRBD1 (5 bases). V lost 0 bases and J 1 base, leaving 13 bases between the germline ends. CDR1 MGHRA and CDR2 YSYEKL come from the germline V gene. This CDR3 has 17 amino acids.